The 14 T cell receptor beta chains below all came from one sample that was sequenced in a study of blood T cell repertoires in COVID-19. Only in-frame clones appear in the TCRdb table, and some are missing; sequencing was by immunoSEQ multiplex PCR. The sample consists of 250,000 or so clones, 85% to 90% of them appearing once. The specimen sequenced was PBMCs or T cells enriched from blood (not recorded which). These receptor sequences come from a middle-aged man who had recovered from COVID-19.

The chain employs TRBV29-1 and TRBJ2-1; D may be TRBD1 (6 bases). CDR3 size: 14 residues. The germline V and J ends were trimmed by 4 bases and 6 bases, with 16 bases remaining between them. The V gene's germline CDR1 is SQVTM and CDR2 ANQGSEA. CDR3 coding DNA: TGCAGCGTTGGCCGGACAGAGCGATTCAATGAGCAGTTCTTC. As protein: CSVGRTERFNEQFF.

This clone appeared once. J is TRBJ2-5 and V is TRBV10-3; TRBD1 is a possible D gene (6 bases). The CDR3 contains 13 residues. Germline V lookup: CDR1 ENHRY, CDR2 SYGVKD. V lost 5 bases, J lost 4 bases, and 11 bases lay in between. CDR3 DNA: TGTGCCATCAGTCTTAACAGGGTAGAGACCCAGTACTTC. This translates into CAISLNRVETQYF.

This clone was observed a single time. The sample has other DNA sequences that encode this CDR3 too. V and J are TRBV5-4 and TRBJ2-3; 8 bases are shared with TRBD1. The CDR3 covers 15 residues. The V segment lost 0 bases and the J segment 1 base; nucleotides outside the gene matches: 1. The germline CDR1 and CDR2 sequences are SGHNT and YYREEE (reference sequence). CDR3: CASSLAGGGTDTQYF. In nucleotides, the CDR3 is TGTGCCAGCAGCTTGGCAGGGGGCGGCACAGATACGCAGTATTTT.

The rearrangement joins TRBV7-3 to TRBJ2-5, with 9 bases identical to TRBD1. Per the germline V gene, CDR1 is SGHTA and CDR2 is FQGTGA. CDR3 length: 16 residues. The J segment lost 9 bases and the V segment lost 2 bases, leaving 13 bases of the junction unmatched. The CDR3 coding sequence is TGTGCCAGCAGCTTAGACGGGACCCTCGGGGACAGGGCCCAGTACTTC. Protein product: CASSLDGTLGDRAQYF.

The rearrangement joins TRBV7-2 to TRBJ1-5; tentative D call: TRBD1 (6 bases). Germline CDR1 is SGHTA and CDR2 is FQGNSA. The CDR3 is 15 amino acids. The germline V and J ends were trimmed by 0 bases and 1 base, with 7 bases remaining between them. In DNA, the CDR3 is TGTGCCAGCAGCTTAGCCCAGGGGAGCAATCAGCCCCAGCATTTT. It translates to CASSLAQGSNQPQHF.

The chain is built from TRBV5-1 and TRBJ2-7, with 9 positions matching TRBD1. V dropped 3 bases and J dropped 4; count of bases not matched to a gene: 5. The V gene's germline CDR1 is SGHRS and CDR2 YFSETQ. The CDR3 has 14 residues. The CDR3 loop reads CASSSTGGRYEQYF. CDR3 sequence (DNA): TGCGCCAGCAGCTCAACAGGGGGCAGGTACGAGCAGTACTTC. Full variable domain (outside the CDR3, taken from reference TRBV5-1 and TRBJ2-7): KAGVTQTPRYLIKTRGQQVTLSCSPISGHRSVSWYQQTPGQGLQFLFEYFSETQRNKGNFPGRFSGRQFSNSRSEMNVSTLELGDSALYLCASSSTGGRYEQYFGPGTRLTVT.

This chain joins TRBV21-1 and TRBJ2-7; TRBD1 was called by the table and not checked on the DNA. TRBV21-1 is annotated as a pseudogene. This CDR3 is built from 15 residues. The CDR3 nucleotides are TGTGCCAGCAGCAGTCGGACAGGGTGTTCCTACGAGCAGTACTTC. Residues: CASSSRTGCSYEQYF.

The chain has TRBV5-4 and TRBJ2-3, with D tentatively TRBD2 (6 bases). Trimming left V 1 base short and J 5 bases short, with 14 bases between. Looked up from germline, CDR1 is SGHNT and CDR2 is YYREEE (reference sequence). The CDR3 totals 15 residues. The CDR3 DNA follows: TGTGCCAGCAGCTTGATGGGCGGGATTGTAGATACGCAGTATTTT. This codes for CASSLMGGIVDTQYF.

This clone has a handful of counts. The chain combines TRBV7-2 with TRBJ2-1, with 10 nucleotides matching TRBD1. The CDR3 loop spans 15 amino acids. After removal of 5 bases from V and 7 bases from J, the junction contained 8 bases not matched to a gene. The germline CDR1 and CDR2 sequences are SGHTA and FQGNSA. The CDR3 region is CASSGWDRGENEQFF. CDR3 nucleotides: TGTGCCAGCAGCGGATGGGACAGGGGCGAAAATGAGCAGTTCTTC.

This chain joins TRBV7-9 and TRBJ1-2, with a tentative D call TRBD1 (5 bases). V was clipped by 3 bases and J by 5 bases, with 10 bases between them. The CDR3 is 13 amino acids. Germline V gene lookup returns CDR1 SEHNR and CDR2 FQNEAQ (reference sequence). This CDR3 is CASSFREGYGYTF. In nucleotides, the CDR3 is TGTGCCAGCAGCTTCAGGGAGGGATATGGCTACACCTTC.

This clone has a single count. V and J are TRBV6-2 or TRBV6-3 and TRBJ1-5; D gene uncertain. From germline, CDR1 is MNHEY and CDR2 SVGEGT. The V and J ends lost 2 bases and 4 bases respectively, with 12 bases between them. There are 15 residues in the CDR3. CDR3 nucleotides: TGTGCCAGCAGTTACATTGGGAGGGCAAATCAGCCCCAGCATTTT. It encodes CASSYIGRANQPQHF.

J is TRBJ2-3 and V is TRBV19; a possible D gene is TRBD2 (7 bases). V lost 5 bases and J lost 2, with 17 bases in between. This CDR3 contains 16 residues. Germline CDR1 and CDR2: LNHDA and SQIVND (reference sequence). CDR3 nucleotides: TGTGCCAGTAGTGAGCAAGGGGGGGGATACACAGATACGCAGTATTTT. Protein sequence: CASSEQGGGYTDTQYF. Full variable domain (remainder filled in from reference TRBV19 and TRBJ2-3): DGGITQSPKYLFRKEGQNVTLSCEQNLNHDAMYWYRQDPGQGLRLIYYSQIVNDFQKGDIAEGYSVSREKKESFPLTVTSAQKNPTAFYLCASSEQGGGYTDTQYFGPGTRLTVL.

V is TRBV6-5 and J is TRBJ2-1; maybe TRBD2 (5 bases). V gave up 0 bases and J gave up 6 bases, with 12 bases separating them. The CDR3 is made up of 15 amino acids. The germline CDR1 and CDR2 sequences are MNHEY and SVGAGI. CDR3 loop: CASSYSISSPNEQFF. The CDR3 DNA sequence: TGTGCCAGCAGTTACTCGATTTCTAGCCCCAATGAGCAGTTCTTC.

The J gene is TRBJ1-1, the V gene TRBV7-3; 11 bases map to TRBD1. The V segment lost 5 bases and the J segment 3 bases; nucleotides outside the gene matches: 11. Germline values: CDR1 SGHTA, CDR2 FQGTGA. The CDR3 length is 17 residues. CDR3 protein: CASSRGQGDFSDTEAFF. The CDR3 DNA sequence: TGTGCCAGCAGCCGGGGACAGGGGGATTTCAGCGACACTGAAGCTTTCTTT.